This T cell receptor beta chain was found in a study of blood T cell repertoires in COVID-19. The overall study: Sites across the United States, Italy and Spain contributed samples from acute and convalescent COVID-19.

Under the authors' procedure: How many nucleated cells were present was estimated from reference gene primer amplification. Measured with immunoSEQ multiplex PCR; TCRdb has only the in-frame clones, and not every one. Clone size and the V and J calls come from that table; the DNA yielded D and trimming. The data hold about 59,000 clones, with 75% to 95% observed a single time. The sequence derives from a man older than 75 with acute or convalescent COVID-19. The sample comprised peripheral blood.

The CDR3 sequence: CASSSQGASSTDTQYF. The CDR3 region has the DNA TGTGCCAGCAGCTCTCAGGGGGCCTCTAGCACAGATACGCAGTATTTT. The V and J genes are TRBV7-6 and TRBJ2-3; 8 bases are shared with TRBD1. This CDR3 has 16 residues. Per the germline V gene, CDR1 is SGHVS and CDR2 is FNYEAQ. The V segment lost 4 bases and the J segment 0 bases; nucleotides outside the gene matches: 6.